These 10 T cell receptor beta chains came from one sample sequenced in a study of shared clonotypes between healthy human individuals. Sequenced by immunoSEQ multiplex PCR; TCRdb stores in-frame clones only, minus some. The table includes approximately 500,000 clones, almost 97% detected once. The sequenced sample consisted of naive CD4+ T cells sorted from blood. Subset specified: CD45RA+ positively selected. The receptor set was obtained from a woman under 40 in good health.

The rearrangement links TRBV18 to TRBJ2-7; D is perhaps TRBD1 (7 bases). Trimming removed 4 bases at V and 3 bases at J, with 16 bases between. Per the germline V gene, CDR1 is KGHSH and CDR2 is LQKENI. This CDR3 comprises 15 residues. CDR3 sequence: CASSLTGAGSYEQYF. Here the CDR3 DNA reads TGTGCCAGCTCACTTACAGGGGCGGGAAGCTACGAGCAGTACTTC.

The gene calls are TRBV2 and TRBJ2-3; D perhaps matches TRBD2 (5 bases). The length of the CDR3 is 14 residues. Germline V gene sequence: CDR1 SNHLY, CDR2 FYNNEI. V shed 4 bases and J shed 2 bases, with 10 bases lying between them. CDR3 coding DNA: TGTGCCAGCAGTGTTTCGCGGGTCACAGATACGCAGTATTTT. It yields the protein CASSVSRVTDTQYF.

The V call is TRBV15, the J call TRBJ2-1; 11 bases align to TRBD2. The trim removed 5 bases at V and 8 bases at J, leaving 8 bases unmatched. Germline V CDR1 and CDR2: LNHNV, YYDKDF (reference sequence). The CDR3 runs 15 residues. In DNA, the CDR3 is TGTGCCACCAGCCGTAGCGGGAGGGCGGAGGATGAGCAGTTCTTC. It is translated as CATSRSGRAEDEQFF.

This sequence joins TRBV5-5 and TRBJ1-1; tentative D call: TRBD1 (6 bases). V lost 4 bases and J lost 1, with 20 bases in between. Germline assignment: CDR1 SGHKS and CDR2 YYEKEE (reference sequence). The CDR3 totals 17 residues. CDR3 in amino acids: CASSRLLSGARNTEAFF. The CDR3, as DNA: TGTGCCAGCAGCCGCCTCCTATCGGGGGCACGGAACACTGAAGCTTTCTTT.

This chain links TRBV28 with TRBJ1-2; D gene unclear. The CDR3 spans 14 residues. Looked up from germline, CDR1 is MDHEN and CDR2 is SYDVKM. V was clipped by 3 bases and J by 4 bases, with 12 bases between them. CDR3 region: CASSFPDGPYGYTF. CDR3 nucleotides: TGTGCCAGCAGTTTTCCGGACGGCCCCTATGGCTACACCTTC.

This chain links TRBV7-9 with TRBJ1-4; maybe TRBD1 (5 bases). Germline CDR1 is SEHNR and CDR2 is FQNEAQ (reference sequence). Deletions cut 5 bases from V and 2 bases from J, with 12 bases between. This CDR3 region has 15 residues. The CDR3 nucleotides are TGTGCCAGCAGCCACCCGACAGCCACTAATGAAAAACTGTTTTTT. It encodes CASSHPTATNEKLFF.

This chain links TRBV11-2 with TRBJ2-7; 8 nucleotides line up with TRBD1. From germline, CDR1 is SGHAT and CDR2 FQNNGV. CDR3 length: 13 residues. Trimming at V came to 4 bases and at J to 3 bases, leaving 2 bases not matched to a gene. This CDR3 reads CASSSDRGYEQYF. CDR3 nucleotide sequence: TGTGCCAGCAGCTCCGACAGGGGCTACGAGCAGTACTTC.

The rearrangement joins TRBV28 to TRBJ2-2; the D gene could be TRBD1 or TRBD2 (5 bases each). The CDR3 is 15 residues long. Germline V gene data show CDR1 as MDHEN and CDR2 as SYDVKM. Trimming left V 6 bases short and J 5 bases short, with 16 bases between. The CDR3: CASRSGGEGTGELFF. CDR3 coding DNA: TGTGCCAGCAGGTCTGGGGGTGAAGGGACCGGGGAGCTGTTTTTT.

DNA of the CDR3: TGTGCCACCAGCAATATCGGACAGCCGAACACCGGGGAGCTGTTTTTT. Protein: CATSNIGQPNTGELFF. The V and J genes are TRBV15 and TRBJ2-2, with TRBD1 as a possible D gene (6 bases). The CDR3 is 16 amino acids. CDR1 and CDR2 from the germline V gene are LNHNV and YYDKDF (reference sequence). Trimming shortened V by 4 bases and J by 0 bases, and 12 bases separated the two germline ends.

This clone has just one count. The chain carries TRBV7-7 and TRBJ2-3; 7 bases line up with TRBD1. CDR1 and CDR2 (germline): SSHAT, FNYEAQ (reference sequence). The CDR3 extends over 15 amino acids. Trimming cost V 5 bases and J 1 base; bases outside gene matches: 6. CDR3 nucleotides: TGTGCCAGCAGCCCGACAGGGATGGGCACAGATACGCAGTATTTT. Translated: CASSPTGMGTDTQYF.